This is a list of T cell receptor beta chains from one sample in a study of Ad26.COV2.S vaccination and SARS-CoV-2 variants. Data came from immunoSEQ multiplex PCR; TCRdb stores just in-frame clones and leaves some out. Among about 180,000 clones listed, 70% to 90% were seen once. Sequencing used peripheral blood, obtained after recovery from COVID-19. These receptors originate from a human donor who had recovered from COVID-19. Both conserved end residues are part of each CDR3. The D gene is left open where the match is weak. Size tells how often a clone was seen (once, few, many) or the class of an expanded clone, and some rows leave it out.

len	abundance	v_gene	d_gene	j_gene	CDR3nt	CDR3aa
14	.	TRBV10-3	TRBD2	TRBJ2-7	TGTGCCACCCAAGGGGCTAGCGGCCCCTACGAGCAGTACTTC	CATQGASGPYEQYF
16	few	TRBV2	.	TRBJ1-6	TGTGCCAGCAGCGCGTTGGGGGGAGGAATAAGTTCACCCCTCCACTTT	CASSALGGGISSPLHF
14	.	TRBV30	TRBD1	TRBJ1-2	TGTGCCTGGACCAAGGACAGGGCTAACTATGGCTACACCTTC	CAWTKDRANYGYTF
16	.	TRBV7-2	TRBD2	TRBJ2-3	TGTGCCAGCAGCTTAGAGGTAGCGGGATTTGGAGATACGCAGTATTTT	CASSLEVAGFGDTQYF
14	.	TRBV6-5	.	TRBJ2-1	TGTGCCAGCAGTCTAGATCAGGGCTTCAATGAGCAGTTCTTC	CASSLDQGFNEQFF
13	.	TRBV24-1	.	TRBJ2-5	TGTGCCACCAGTGATCCCGCCTTGGAGACCCAGTACTTC	CATSDPALETQYF
15	few	TRBV7-3	.	TRBJ1-1	TGTGCCAGCAGCTTAACTTCCGGGGGCAACACTGAAGCTTTCTTT	CASSLTSGGNTEAFF
13	.	TRBV2	.	TRBJ2-7	TGTGCCAGCAGTGCCGAGATATCCTACGAGCAGTACTTC	CASSAEISYEQYF
15	.	TRBV4-1	.	TRBJ1-1	TGCGCCAGCACCCTCACGCGGACATCGAACACTGAAGCTTTCTTT	CASTLTRTSNTEAFF
16	.	TRBV5-6	TRBD1	TRBJ2-3	TGTGCCAGCAGCTTGGCCGGGACAGCTAGCACAGATACGCAGTATTTT	CASSLAGTASTDTQYF
17	.	TRBV7-9	.	TRBJ2-6	TGTGCCAGCAGCTTCCGGCAGGGATATTCCGGGGCCAACGTCCTGACTTTC	CASSFRQGYSGANVLTF
16	.	TRBV7-8	TRBD1	TRBJ1-3	TGTGCCAGCAGCTACACACAGGGGTTAGAGGGAAACACCATATATTTT	CASSYTQGLEGNTIYF
16	few	TRBV19	TRBD1	TRBJ1-5	TGTGCCAGTAGTATACTCCGGGACAGGGGCAATCAGCCCCAGCATTTT	CASSILRDRGNQPQHF
13	.	TRBV30	.	TRBJ2-1	TGTGCCTGGAGTAGTGTGCGGTTCAATGAGCAGTTCTTC	CAWSSVRFNEQFF
14	.	TRBV6-2/TRBV6-3	.	TRBJ1-1	TGTGCCAGCAGTTTGACAGTGATGAACACTGAAGCTTTCTTT	CASSLTVMNTEAFF
16	once	TRBV2	.	TRBJ2-1	TGTGCCAGCAGTGACCAGATGGCGTGGTGGATCAATGAGCAGTTCTTC	CASSDQMAWWINEQFF
15	.	TRBV5-1	.	TRBJ2-1	TGCGCCAGCAGCTTTTCCGGGGGCGGTTCAAATGAGCAGTTCTTC	CASSFSGGGSNEQFF
14	.	TRBV4-1	.	TRBJ2-7	TGCGCCAGCAGCCAGAAAGGCGAATCCTACGAGCAGTACTTC	CASSQKGESYEQYF
16	.	TRBV4-1	.	TRBJ1-4	TGCGCCAGCAGCCTGGTTCGGTCAGCAACTAATGAAAAACTGTTTTTT	CASSLVRSATNEKLFF
14	.	TRBV6-5	TRBD1	TRBJ1-2	TGTGCCAGCAGGAGGGACAGCGAATTCTATGGCTACACCTTC	CASRRDSEFYGYTF
15	.	TRBV27	.	TRBJ1-2	TGTGCCAGCAGTTTATTGGGGGGCTATAACTATGGCTACACCTTC	CASSLLGGYNYGYTF
15	.	TRBV10-3	TRBD2	TRBJ2-3	TGTGCCCACAGTCGGCTAGCGGGTAGCACAGATACGCAGTATTTT	CAHSRLAGSTDTQYF
14	.	TRBV6-5	.	TRBJ2-2	TGTGCCAACCAGGCCGGGATAGACACCGGGGAGCTGTTTTTT	CANQAGIDTGELFF
15	.	TRBV3-1/TRBV3-2	.	TRBJ2-2	TGTGCCAGCAGCCAAGAAGACACTAGCACCGGGGAGCTGTTTTTT	CASSQEDTSTGELFF
13	.	TRBV7-2	.	TRBJ1-2	TGTGCCAGCAGCCCCGGGCTACGGCAGGGCTACACCTTC	CASSPGLRQGYTF
13	.	TRBV10-3	TRBD1	TRBJ1-2	TGTGCCATCAGAGCGGGACAGGACTATGGCTACACCTTC	CAIRAGQDYGYTF
16	.	TRBV5-5	.	TRBJ2-7	TGTGCCAGCAGCCTCGCTATCACCCCAGCCCGCTACGAGCAGTACTTC	CASSLAITPARYEQYF
17	.	TRBV5-4	TRBD1	TRBJ2-7	TGTGCCAGCAGCCCCCCGAGGGACAGGGGGGGGTGGGTTGAGCAGTACTTC	CASSPPRDRGGWVEQYF
13	.	TRBV10-2	.	TRBJ1-2	TGCGCCAGCAGTGAGTCGAGGCAGACGGGCTACACCTTC	CASSESRQTGYTF
13	.	TRBV27	.	TRBJ2-7	TGTGCCAGCAGTCATTCAAGGGGTTACGAGCAGTACTTC	CASSHSRGYEQYF
14	.	TRBV10-3	TRBD1	TRBJ2-2	TGTGCCACATGGACAGGGGCGAACACCGGGGAGCTGTTTTTT	CATWTGANTGELFF
12	.	TRBV2	TRBD1	TRBJ2-7	TGTGCCAGCTCGACAGGGGGTGTGGGGCAGTACTTC	CASSTGGVGQYF
14	.	TRBV19	.	TRBJ1-3	TGTGCCAGTAGTATAGTAGGATACGGAAACACCATATATTTT	CASSIVGYGNTIYF
17	.	TRBV18	TRBD1	TRBJ2-4	TGTGCCAGCTCACAGTCACAGGGACAGGGTACCAAAAACATTCAGTACTTC	CASSQSQGQGTKNIQYF
16	.	TRBV27	TRBD2	TRBJ2-2	TGTGCCAGCAGTCCACTAGCGGTGGCGAACACCGGGGAGCTGTTTTTT	CASSPLAVANTGELFF
17	.	TRBV4-1	.	TRBJ1-3	TGCGCCAGCAGCCAAGGGGTAAGAGTCAACTCTGGAAACACCATATATTTT	CASSQGVRVNSGNTIYF
14	once	TRBV7-3	.	TRBJ2-3	TGTGCCAGCAGCTTAATGGAGTCCGGGGGTACGCAGTATTTT	CASSLMESGGTQYF
14	.	TRBV18	.	TRBJ2-5	TGTGCCAGCTCACCTAGGACACCAAAAGAGACCCAGTACTTC	CASSPRTPKETQYF
15	.	TRBV27	TRBD2	TRBJ2-7	TGTGCCAGCAGCCCCCGGGGGGGGCCAACCTACGAGCAGTACTTC	CASSPRGGPTYEQYF
13	.	TRBV2	.	TRBJ2-5	TGTGCCAGCCTTCTTGCGAGACGGGAGACCCAGTACTTC	CASLLARRETQYF
13	.	TRBV9	TRBD1	TRBJ1-2	TGTGCCAGCAGACAGGGGACCGAATATGGCTACACCTTC	CASRQGTEYGYTF
13	.	TRBV7-3	.	TRBJ1-5	TGTGCCAGCAGCGCTCAGGACGGACAGCCCCAGCATTTT	CASSAQDGQPQHF